These 18 T cell receptor beta chains were all obtained from the same sample, sequenced in a study of response to subunit inactivated influenza vaccine. TCRdb processed the RT-PCR reads anew with MiXCR; each CDR3 protein has one entry. The data show under 800,000 distinct CDR3 sequences, approximately 15% seen once. This sample comprised PBMCs from blood, obtained 14 to 15 days before vaccination. The receptor set was obtained from a man between 45 and 60 years old who received an inactivated influenza vaccine.

This clonotype was seen only a few times. The chain combines TRBV6-5 with TRBJ2-3, with D unresolved. Germline CDR1 MNHEY, CDR2 SVGAGI. CDR3 length: 11 residues. Between the trimmed V and J ends, which lost 8 bases and 1 base, there was a span of 4 bases. CDR3 in amino acids: CASGRTDTQYF. The CDR3, as DNA: TGTGCCAGCGGGCGCACAGATACGCAGTATTTT.

This clonotype was counted between two and nine times. The rearrangement joins TRBV12-3 or TRBV12-4 to TRBJ2-1; D is unresolved. The CDR3 spans 10 residues. V lost 6 bases, J lost 10 bases, and 7 bases lay in between. This CDR3 is CASSRREQFF. In nucleotides, the CDR3 is TGTGCCAGCAGCCGCCGGGAGCAGTTCTTC.

This clonotype was detected only a few times. This chain joins TRBV27 and TRBJ2-5; 9 bases match TRBD1. Germline CDR1 MNHEY, CDR2 SMNVEV (reference sequence). The CDR3 runs 17 residues. Trimming cost V 5 bases and J 0 bases; bases outside gene matches: 10. The CDR3 here is CASSVTGTGTNQETQYF. The CDR3 DNA reads as TGTGCCAGCAGTGTTACCGGGACAGGGACTAACCAAGAGACCCAGTACTTC.

The chain uses TRBV4-2 and TRBJ1-4, with D unresolved. V was clipped by 1 base and J by 5 bases, with 8 bases between them. This CDR3 is built from 14 residues. The V gene's germline CDR1 is LGHNA and CDR2 YNFKEQ. The DNA for the CDR3 is TGTGCCAGCAGCCAAGTACTGAGGAATGAAAAACTGTTTTTT. Translating it yields CASSQVLRNEKLFF.

The chain carries TRBV29-1 and TRBJ2-5; TRBD2 is a possible D gene (5 bases). The CDR3 runs to 11 residues. Germline V CDR1 and CDR2: SQVTM, ANQGSEA. In DNA, the CDR3 is TGCAGTGGACTGGGCTTGGAGACCCAGTACTTC. Translated: CSGLGLETQYF. Full variable domain (remainder filled in from reference TRBV29-1 and TRBJ2-5): SAVISQKPSRDICQRGTSLTIQCQVDSQVTMMFWYRQQPGQSLTLIATANQGSEATYESGFVIDKFPISRPNLTFSTLTVSNMSPEDSSIYLCSGLGLETQYFGPGTRLLVL.

This clonotype has a handful of counts. This chain connects TRBV20-1 to TRBJ2-1; D unresolved. Germline loops: CDR1 DFQATT, CDR2 SNEGSKA (reference sequence). The CDR3 is made up of 14 amino acids. Trimming pared 6 bases from V and 0 bases from J, leaving 12 bases between. The CDR3 region is CSAPGAVSYNEQFF. The CDR3 nucleotides read TGCAGTGCACCGGGCGCTGTCTCCTACAATGAGCAGTTCTTC.

This clonotype was counted a few times. The chain recombines TRBV20-1 with TRBJ1-2; D not resolved. This CDR3 has 10 residues. The germline V gene encodes CDR1 DFQATT and CDR2 SNEGSKA (reference sequence). V was shortened by 3 bases and J by 6 bases, with 5 bases between the two germline ends. Here the CDR3 reads CSASADGYTF. The CDR3 coding sequence is TGCAGTGCTAGCGCGGATGGCTACACCTTC.

The gene calls are TRBV20-1 and TRBJ2-1; 9 nucleotides match TRBD2. Germline-derived CDR1 and CDR2 are DFQATT and SNEGSKA (reference sequence). V dropped 1 base and J dropped 3; count of bases not matched to a gene: 7. CDR3 length: 16 residues. The CDR3 is CSARGYSGRLYNEQFF. The CDR3 DNA reads TGCAGTGCTAGAGGGTATAGCGGGAGACTCTACAATGAGCAGTTCTTC.

This rearrangement joins TRBV6-1 to TRBJ1-5; D not certain. The CDR3 is 11 amino acids. V was shortened by 8 bases and J by 6 bases, with 8 bases between the two germline ends. Germline V CDR1 and CDR2: MNHNS, SASEGT. The CDR3 reads CASPWSQPQHF. As DNA, the CDR3 is TGTGCCAGCCCATGGAGTCAGCCCCAGCATTTT.

Many counts were recorded for this clonotype. At one of its ends the junction is not consistent with the germline gene, which may arise from a read error. The rearrangement links TRBV5-1 to TRBJ2-7; either TRBD1 or TRBD2 may fit D (5 bases each). This CDR3 is built from 14 residues. CDR1 and CDR2 (germline): SGHRS, YFSETQ. The CDR3 region has the DNA TGTGCCAGCAGTTCCCAGGGACCTTCTTACGAGCAGTACTTC. Translation gives CASSSQGPSYEQYF.

The genes are TRBV10-3 and TRBJ1-6; D perhaps matches TRBD1 (5 bases). This CDR3 has 12 amino acids. Trimming took 7 bases from V and 4 from J, leaving 5 bases between them. Germline CDR1 and CDR2: ENHRY and SYGVKD. CDR3 residues: CAIKGYNSPLHF. The CDR3 DNA reads TGTGCCATCAAGGGGTATAATTCACCCCTCCACTTT.

The gene calls are TRBV24-1 and TRBJ1-5; D is undetermined. Trimming shortened V by 7 bases and J by 2 bases, and 8 bases separated the two germline ends. CDR1 KGHDR and CDR2 SFDVKD come from the germline V gene. This CDR3 comprises 13 residues. The CDR3 reads CATSENGNQPQHF. CDR3 coding DNA: TGTGCCACCAGCGAAAATGGCAATCAGCCCCAGCATTTT.

This chain links TRBV2 with TRBJ2-2, with no clear D. The CDR3 loop spans 12 amino acids. Germline CDR1 is SNHLY and CDR2 is FYNNEI. V lost 11 bases and J 5 bases, leaving 12 bases between the germline ends. Here the CDR3 reads CAGTDGTGELFF. The DNA for the CDR3 is TGTGCCGGAACGGACGGAACCGGGGAGCTGTTTTTT.

Here the CDR3 reads CASSYAPNEKLFF. The CDR3 DNA is TGTGCCAGCAGCTACGCTCCTAATGAAAAACTGTTTTTT. This chain connects TRBV13 to TRBJ1-4, with D unclear. This CDR3 region has 13 residues. Looked up from germline, CDR1 is PRHDT and CDR2 is FYEKMQ (reference sequence). V was trimmed by 4 bases and J by 3 bases, leaving 6 bases between them.

The chain links TRBV27 to TRBJ2-2; the D gene is possibly TRBD2 (7 bases). The CDR3 runs 15 residues. V lost 5 bases to trimming and J lost 7 bases, with 17 bases between them. Germline CDR1 reads MNHEY; CDR2 reads SMNVEV (reference sequence). CDR3 loop: CASSPGGQGIGELFF. The CDR3 DNA is TGTGCCAGCAGTCCCGGGGGGCAGGGAATCGGGGAGCTGTTTTTT.

This clonotype has just a few counts. J is TRBJ2-7 and V is TRBV3-1; D is unresolved. Trimming cost V 5 bases and J 0 bases, with 14 bases left between them. The CDR3 is 15 residues long. Germline V CDR1 and CDR2: LGHDT, YNNKEL (reference sequence). The CDR3 region has the DNA TGTGCCAGCAGCTACTCAGGTTTTGACTCCTACGAGCAGTACTTC. This codes for CASSYSGFDSYEQYF.

This clonotype was counted a few times. The chain combines TRBV24-1 with TRBJ2-2, with D possibly matching TRBD1 (5 bases). Germline V CDR1 and CDR2: KGHDR, SFDVKD. The V end was cut by 5 bases, the J end by 5 bases, with 11 bases between. The CDR3 loop spans 14 amino acids. DNA for the CDR3: TGTGCCACCAGTGTAGGACAAACGACCGGGGAGCTGTTTTTT. This sequence encodes CATSVGQTTGELFF.

This clonotype was recorded at least ten times. The V gene is TRBV27, the J gene TRBJ2-7; D ambiguous. This CDR3 region has 13 residues. Per germline, CDR1 MNHEY and CDR2 SMNVEV (reference sequence). Trimming removed 0 bases at V and 3 bases at J, with 6 bases between. DNA for the CDR3: TGTGCCAGCAGTTTATCGAGTATCTACGAGCAGTACTTC. Protein: CASSLSSIYEQYF.